Below, 31 T cell receptor beta chains from the same sample are listed, as sequenced in a study of TIL therapy for anti-PD-1-resistant metastatic lung cancer. The immunoSEQ assay was v3. Sequenced by immunoSEQ multiplex PCR; TCRdb stores in-frame clones only, minus some. Here the sample spans roughly 60,000 clones, less than 85% being singletons. Noted time point: pre-treatment sample, taken before nivolumab and TIL therapy. This sample comprised blood, obtained at baseline. The source of these receptors is a person aged 30 to 80 with non-small cell lung cancer.

This chain uses TRBV9 with TRBJ2-2; D remains ambiguous. CDR1 is SGDLS, CDR2 YYNGEE, per germline. This CDR3 is built from 13 residues. Trimming removed 0 bases at V and 4 bases at J, with 4 bases between. The CDR3 region is CASSVAVTGELFF. CDR3 DNA sequence: TGTGCCAGCAGCGTAGCCGTCACCGGGGAGCTGTTTTTT.

This chain uses TRBV6-5 with TRBJ1-2; D is ambiguous. The germline V and J ends were trimmed by 2 bases and 1 base, with 5 bases remaining between them. The length of the CDR3 is 13 residues. CDR1 MNHEY and CDR2 SVGAGI come from the germline V gene. This CDR3 is CASSYDFNYGYTF. The CDR3 DNA sequence: TGTGCCAGCAGTTACGATTTTAACTATGGCTACACCTTC.

This clone has just one count. The chain couples TRBV28 to TRBJ1-1, with D maybe TRBD1 (5 bases). V dropped 3 bases and J dropped 0 bases, with 11 bases sitting between them. Germline V gives CDR1 MDHEN, CDR2 SYDVKM. The CDR3 spans 15 residues. As DNA, the CDR3 is TGTGCCAGCAGTTTTGAGGTGGGACTGAACACTGAAGCTTTCTTT. Its translation: CASSFEVGLNTEAFF.

The rearrangement uses TRBV4-1 and TRBJ1-5; D ambiguous. This CDR3 contains 17 residues. Germline CDR1 and CDR2: MGHRA and YSYEKL. The V gene lost 2 bases and the J gene lost 7 bases, with 21 bases spanning the gap. DNA of the CDR3: TGCGCCAGCAGCCAAATGGGTCGCGACGGATCAAGGCAGCCCCAGCATTTT. This gives the protein CASSQMGRDGSRQPQHF.

This chain joins TRBV7-8 and TRBJ2-7; 11 bases line up with TRBD2. Per the germline V gene, CDR1 is SGHVS and CDR2 is FQNEAQ. Trimming removed 2 bases from V and 0 bases from J; junction bases left unmatched: 15. The CDR3 sequence is 20 residues long. In DNA, the CDR3 is TGTGCCAGCAGCTTACTAACGTCCCCGGGACTAGCGGCTTCCTCCTACGAGCAGTACTTC. Protein product: CASSLLTSPGLAASSYEQYF.

Concerning this clone: Other DNA sequences in the same sample also yield this CDR3. The CDR3 loop reads CSAREETQYF. The CDR3 DNA reads as TGCAGTGCTAGAGAAGAGACCCAGTACTTC. This sequence joins TRBV20-1 and TRBJ2-5, with D uncertain. CDR1 DFQATT and CDR2 SNEGSKA come from the germline V gene (reference sequence). CDR3 length equals 10 residues. Between the trimmed V and J ends, which lost 0 bases and 4 bases, there was a span of 0 bases.

J is TRBJ2-2 and V is TRBV29-1, with D perhaps TRBD2 (5 bases). Trimming took off 4 bases at V and 4 bases at J, with 10 bases between the two ends. CDR1 and CDR2 (germline): SQVTM, ANQGSEA. This CDR3 has 13 amino acids. The CDR3 is CSVAAGLTGELFF. The DNA for the CDR3 is TGCAGCGTTGCCGCGGGTCTCACCGGGGAGCTGTTTTTT.

J is TRBJ1-2 and V is TRBV28, with D uncertain. CDR3 length: 15 amino acids. CDR1 is MDHEN and CDR2 is SYDVKM in the germline V gene. Trimming pared 7 bases from V and 1 base from J, leaving 16 bases between. The CDR3 DNA reads as TGTGCCAGCACGTCGAGGGCCTTTGATAACTATGGCTACACCTTC. This gives the protein CASTSRAFDNYGYTF.

This clone was seen once. This sequence joins TRBV21-1 and TRBJ2-3; TRBD2, the table's D call, was not compared with the DNA. TRBV21-1 is annotated as a pseudogene. This CDR3 region has 15 residues. Here the CDR3 reads CASSKVALPWDTQYF. In DNA form, the CDR3 reads TGTGCCAGCAGCAAAGTAGCCCTCCCCTGGGATACGCAGTATTTT.

The chain joins TRBV7-9 to TRBJ2-2, with D perhaps matching TRBD1 (5 bases). The CDR3 runs to 14 residues. CDR1 and CDR2 from the germline V gene are SEHNR and FQNEAQ (reference sequence). V was shortened by 5 bases and J by 3 bases, with 10 bases between the two germline ends. The CDR3 spells CASSLVRDTGELFF. CDR3 coding DNA: TGTGCCAGCAGCCTCGTCAGGGACACCGGGGAGCTGTTTTTT. Full variable domain (outside the CDR3, taken from reference TRBV7-9 and TRBJ2-2): DTGVSQNPRHKITKRGQNVTFRCDPISEHNRLYWYRQTLGQGPEFLTYFQNEAQLEKSRLLSDRFSAERPKGSFSTLEIQRTEQGDSAMYLCASSLVRDTGELFFGEGSRLTVL.

This clone has only one observation. The chain is built from TRBV11-1 and TRBJ2-3; TRBD2 agrees at 14 bases. With 4 bases clipped from V and 5 bases from J, the junction kept 8 bases outside the gene matches. The CDR3 has 17 amino acids. Germline loops: CDR1 SGHAT, CDR2 FQDESV (reference sequence). Written as DNA, the CDR3 is TGTGCCAGCAGCTCCCCGACTAGCGGGAGGGCCGGAGATACGCAGTATTTT. This translates into CASSSPTSGRAGDTQYF.

The J gene is TRBJ2-3, the V gene TRBV7-4; 12 nucleotides align to TRBD2. V gave up 6 bases and J gave up 0 bases; unmatched junction bases: 10. Germline V gives CDR1 SGHVT, CDR2 SQSDAQ. The CDR3 contains 18 residues. Here the CDR3 DNA reads TGTGCCAGCAGACGGACTAGCGGGGACCGTATGAGCACAGATACGCAGTATTTT. Encoded protein: CASRRTSGDRMSTDTQYF.

CDR3 DNA: TGTGCCAGCAGCTTGATTACTAGCGCCAACAATGAGCAGTTCTTC. Its protein is CASSLITSANNEQFF. This rearrangement joins TRBV5-4 to TRBJ2-1, with 7 nucleotides matching TRBD2. The V and J ends lost 1 base and 5 bases, in that order; junction bases with no gene match: 6. CDR3 length: 15 amino acids. Germline V gene lookup returns CDR1 SGHNT and CDR2 YYREEE (reference sequence).

The J gene is TRBJ1-1, the V gene TRBV27; TRBD1 matches at 8 bases. CDR1 is MNHEY, CDR2 SMNVEV, per germline (reference sequence). The CDR3 length is 15 residues. The ends lost 5 bases at V and 4 bases at J; junction bases unmatched: 9. The CDR3 bases are TGTGCCAGCAGTAGAGGACAGGGTTGGGGCACTGAAGCTTTCTTT. Encoded protein: CASSRGQGWGTEAFF.

The J gene is TRBJ2-5, the V gene TRBV28; D gene ambiguous. This CDR3 region has 15 residues. Trimming pared 5 bases from V and 4 bases from J, leaving 17 bases between. Germline-derived CDR1 and CDR2 are MDHEN and SYDVKM. The CDR3 DNA reads as TGTGCCAGCAGTCCCGGAGAAGCGACGGGAGAGACCCAGTACTTC. Amino acids: CASSPGEATGETQYF.

The V call is TRBV7-9, the J call TRBJ2-1, with 9 bases identical to TRBD2. Germline-derived CDR1 and CDR2 are SEHNR and FQNEAQ (reference sequence). J gave up 0 bases and V 2 bases, and 2 bases lay outside the gene matches. CDR3 length equals 16 residues. The CDR3 sequence: CASSLYSGSSYNEQFF. CDR3 in DNA: TGTGCCAGCAGCTTATATAGCGGGAGCTCCTACAATGAGCAGTTCTTC.

This chain links TRBV7-3 with TRBJ2-1; 10 nucleotides match TRBD2. CDR1 is SGHTA, CDR2 FQGTGA, per germline. This CDR3 is built from 15 residues. The V segment lost 1 base and the J segment 7 bases; nucleotides outside the gene matches: 4. CDR3 protein: CASSLNSGRFNEQFF. The DNA for the CDR3 is TGTGCCAGCAGCTTAAATAGCGGGAGGTTTAATGAGCAGTTCTTC.

This clone was observed once. The gene calls are TRBV5-4 and TRBJ2-3; 7 bases match TRBD1. The CDR3 sequence is 14 residues long. Germline lookup yields CDR1 SGHNT and CDR2 YYREEE (reference sequence). V lost 2 bases, J lost 1 base, and 1 base stayed unmatched. CDR3 sequence: CASSFGQGTDTQYF. The CDR3, as DNA: TGTGCCAGCAGCTTCGGACAGGGCACAGATACGCAGTATTTT. The complete variable domain, with remaining parts taken from reference TRBV5-4 and TRBJ2-3, reads ETGVTQSPTHLIKTRGQQVTLRCSSQSGHNTVSWYQQALGQGPQFIFQYYREEENGRGNFPPRFSGLQFPNYSSELNVNALELDDSALYLCASSFGQGTDTQYFGPGTRLTVL.

This chain links TRBV6-5 with TRBJ2-1, with D unresolved. Germline V gene sequence: CDR1 MNHEY, CDR2 SVGAGI. This CDR3 has 16 residues. The V end lost 2 bases, the J end lost 4 bases, and 15 bases lay between the germline ends. The CDR3 here is CASSYGPAAEYNEQFF. The DNA for the CDR3 is TGTGCCAGCAGTTACGGCCCGGCCGCAGAGTACAATGAGCAGTTCTTC.

Concerning this clone: A read error may account for a junction end that differs from germline. The genes are TRBV7-7 and TRBJ2-2; D call uncertain. CDR3 length equals 12 residues. Per the germline V gene, CDR1 is SSHAT and CDR2 is FNYEAQ (reference sequence). The CDR3 DNA reads as TGTGCTAGCAGCTTCGGAGCCGGGGAGCTGTTTTTT. It is translated as CASSFGAGELFF.

J is TRBJ2-3 and V is TRBV19, with a tentative D call TRBD2 (5 bases). CDR3 length equals 13 residues. Germline V gene lookup returns CDR1 LNHDA and CDR2 SQIVND (reference sequence). V was trimmed by 4 bases and J by 0 bases, leaving 5 bases between them. The CDR3 is CASSSGSTDTQYF. The CDR3 DNA reads as TGTGCCAGTAGTAGCGGGAGCACAGATACGCAGTATTTT.

This sequence joins TRBV5-1 and TRBJ1-4; D perhaps matches TRBD1 (5 bases). V was shortened by 0 bases and J by 7 bases, with 10 bases between the two germline ends. The germline V gene has CDR1 SGHRS and CDR2 YFSETQ. This CDR3 is built from 14 residues. The CDR3 region is CASSLVAGTEKLFF. As DNA, the CDR3 is TGCGCCAGCAGCTTGGTGGCAGGGACTGAAAAACTGTTTTTT.

This rearrangement joins TRBV25-1 to TRBJ2-7; 7 bases match TRBD1. J gave up 4 bases and V 2 bases, and 8 bases lay outside the gene matches. Germline CDR1 MGHDK, CDR2 SYGVNS. The CDR3 contains 15 residues. The CDR3 DNA is TGTGCCAGCAGTGAAGCCGGACAGGCGCAATACGAGCAGTACTTC. This sequence encodes CASSEAGQAQYEQYF.

The J gene is TRBJ1-1, the V gene TRBV11-3; D might be TRBD1 (5 bases). The CDR3 runs to 14 residues. V shed 3 bases and J shed 6 bases, with 14 bases lying between them. The V gene's germline CDR1 is SGHNT and CDR2 YENEEA. The CDR3 spells CASSFSGLGAEAFF. Written as DNA, the CDR3 is TGTGCCAGCAGCTTCTCGGGGCTTGGGGCTGAAGCTTTCTTT.

The J gene is TRBJ2-1, the V gene TRBV11-2; 8 bases align to TRBD2. The germline V gene encodes CDR1 SGHAT and CDR2 FQNNGV. The CDR3 covers 16 residues. With V trimmed by 2 bases and J by 0 bases, 3 bases remained unmatched. This CDR3 is CASSLQRESSYNEQFF. CDR3 nucleotide sequence: TGTGCCAGCAGCTTACAGCGGGAGAGCTCCTACAATGAGCAGTTCTTC. Complete variable domain (other parts from reference TRBV11-2 and TRBJ2-1): EAGVAQSPRYKIIEKRQSVAFWCNPISGHATLYWYQQILGQGPKLLIQFQNNGVVDDSQLPKDRFSAERLKGVDSTLKIQPAKLEDSAVYLCASSLQRESSYNEQFFGPGTRLTVL.

The chain joins TRBV4-2 to TRBJ1-2; D call uncertain. This CDR3 has 15 amino acids. CDR1 and CDR2 from the germline V gene are LGHNA and YNFKEQ. The ends were cut back, 0 bases at V and 5 bases at J, with 13 bases in the middle. CDR3 protein: CASSQDAAGEYGYTF. CDR3 nucleotides: TGTGCCAGCAGCCAAGACGCAGCTGGGGAATATGGCTACACCTTC.

The gene calls are TRBV18 and TRBJ2-1; possibly TRBD1 for D (6 bases). The CDR3 consists of 14 residues. V was cut by 2 bases and J by 4 bases, with 9 bases left in between. CDR1 is KGHSH, CDR2 LQKENI, per germline. CDR3: CASSPNQGYNEQFF. Written as DNA, the CDR3 is TGTGCCAGCTCACCAAACCAGGGGTACAATGAGCAGTTCTTC.

The V call is TRBV4-2, the J call TRBJ2-3; D not resolved. CDR3 length: 15 amino acids. V lost 0 bases, J lost 3 bases, and 10 bases lay in between. Germline CDR1 reads LGHNA; CDR2 reads YNFKEQ. The CDR3 reads CASSQDPSRTDTQYF. Here the CDR3 DNA reads TGTGCCAGCAGCCAAGATCCATCCCGTACAGATACGCAGTATTTT.

The sample holds one count of this clone. J is TRBJ2-7 and V is TRBV5-4, with a tentative D call TRBD1 (6 bases). Germline V gene sequence: CDR1 SGHNT, CDR2 YYREEE (reference sequence). With 5 bases removed from V and 0 bases from J, the gap between germline ends came to 15 bases. The CDR3 length is 15 residues. The CDR3 sequence: CASSSGQHFSYEQYF. The CDR3 DNA sequence: TGTGCCAGCAGTTCCGGACAGCATTTCTCCTACGAGCAGTACTTC.

The chain combines TRBV7-2 with TRBJ2-6; TRBD1 aligns across 9 bases. Germline CDR1 reads SGHTA; CDR2 reads FQGNSA. V was pared by 2 bases and J by 1 base, with 6 bases of the junction left unmatched. The CDR3 runs 18 residues. The CDR3 region has the DNA TGTGCCAGCAGCTTATTCTGGGACAGGGTTTCTGGGGCCAACGTCCTGACTTTC. This codes for CASSLFWDRVSGANVLTF. Full variable domain (outside the CDR3, taken from reference TRBV7-2 and TRBJ2-6): GAGVSQSPSNKVTEKGKDVELRCDPISGHTALYWYRQSLGQGLEFLIYFQGNSAPDKSGLPSDRFSAERTGGSVSTLTIQRTQQEDSAVYLCASSLFWDRVSGANVLTFGAGSRLTVL.

This clone was recorded a few times. The sample carries other DNA sequences with the same CDR3. The V call is TRBV30, the J call TRBJ1-2; D unresolved. Trimming took off 3 bases at V and 8 bases at J, with 10 bases between the two ends. CDR1 is GTSNPN and CDR2 is SVGIG in the germline V gene (reference sequence). The CDR3 sequence is 11 residues long. In DNA, the CDR3 is TGTGCCTGGAGGAGTATCTCCGGCTACACCTTC. Its protein product is CAWRSISGYTF.